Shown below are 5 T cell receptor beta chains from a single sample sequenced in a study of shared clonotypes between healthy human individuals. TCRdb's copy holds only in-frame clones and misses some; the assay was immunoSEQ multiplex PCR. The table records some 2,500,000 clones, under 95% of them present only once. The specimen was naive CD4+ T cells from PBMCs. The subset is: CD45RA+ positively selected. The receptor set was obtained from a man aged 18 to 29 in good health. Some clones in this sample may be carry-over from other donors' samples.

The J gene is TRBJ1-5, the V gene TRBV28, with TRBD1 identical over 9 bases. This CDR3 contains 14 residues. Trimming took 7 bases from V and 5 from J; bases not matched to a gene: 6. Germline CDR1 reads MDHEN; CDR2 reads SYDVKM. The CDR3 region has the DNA TGTGCCAGCACGGGGACAGGGAGGTATCAGCCCCAGCATTTT. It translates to CASTGTGRYQPQHF.

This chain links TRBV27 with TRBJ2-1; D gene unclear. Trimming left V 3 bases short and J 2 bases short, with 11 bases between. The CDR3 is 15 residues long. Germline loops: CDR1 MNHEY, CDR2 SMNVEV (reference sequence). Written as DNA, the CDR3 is TGTGCCAGCAGTTTCCCGGGCGCCCCCTACAATGAGCAGTTCTTC. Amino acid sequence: CASSFPGAPYNEQFF.

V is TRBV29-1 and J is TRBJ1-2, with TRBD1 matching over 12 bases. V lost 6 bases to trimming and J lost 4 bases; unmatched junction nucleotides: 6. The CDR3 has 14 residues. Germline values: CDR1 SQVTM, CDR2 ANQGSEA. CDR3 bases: TGCAGCGTGGGGGACAGGGGGCTCATCTATGGCTACACCTTC. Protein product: CSVGDRGLIYGYTF.

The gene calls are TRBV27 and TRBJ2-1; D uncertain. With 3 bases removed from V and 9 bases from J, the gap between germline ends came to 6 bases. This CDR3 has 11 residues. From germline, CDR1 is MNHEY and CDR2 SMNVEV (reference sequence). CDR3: CASSLRSEQFF. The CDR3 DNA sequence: TGTGCCAGCAGTTTGCGCTCTGAGCAGTTCTTC.

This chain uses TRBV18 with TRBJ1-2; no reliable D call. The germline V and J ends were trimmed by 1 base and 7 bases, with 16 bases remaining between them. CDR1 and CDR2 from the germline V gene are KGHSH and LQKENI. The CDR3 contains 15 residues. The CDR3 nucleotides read TGTGCCAGCTCACCACTCCTAAGTGTTGGTGGTGGCTACACCTTC. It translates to CASSPLLSVGGGYTF.